This record looks at one TCR beta chain sequence and its context. Its antigen remains unidentified. The entry originates in a study of OX40 agonist ivuxolimab in advanced cancers. Overall study context: Two cutaneous melanoma patients and one hepatocellular carcinoma patient, three in all, had partial responses. Study-level results: Clones of CD4+ and CD8+ blood T cells grew by week 6 at doses of 0.1 to 3.0 mg/kg.

CDR3 size: 17 residues. Trimming stripped 3 bases from V and 0 bases from J, with 15 bases between. From germline, CDR1 is MRHNA and CDR2 SNTAGT. Sequencing was performed with immunoSEQ multiplex PCR; in TCRdb, only in-frame clones are kept and a portion is missing. Counted here are tens of thousands of clones, around four fifths occurring once; the ten biggest clones make up about 31%. The material was CD4+ or CD8+ T cells sorted from blood, obtained in a trial of the OX40 agonist ivuxolimab. The J gene is TRBJ2-1, the V gene TRBV6-4, with unresolved D. The receptor was isolated from an adult with an advanced solid tumor such as melanoma, head and neck, liver or kidney cancer. The DNA for the CDR3 is TGTGCCAGCAGTGAGGGCTCCCAAATTAGCTCCTACAATGAGCAGTTCTTC. Amino acids: CASSEGSQISSYNEQFF.